This T cell receptor (beta chain) is drawn from a study of blood T cell repertoires in COVID-19. This clone showed up just once. Profiled with immunoSEQ multiplex PCR; TCRdb holds only in-frame clones, not every one. The repertoire has fewer than 250,000 clones, around four fifths of them found once; the top ten carry about 3.6%. Looked up from germline, CDR1 is SGHTA and CDR2 is FQGTGA. The V and J ends lost 2 bases and 2 bases respectively, with 19 bases between them. The CDR3 totals 17 residues. This sequence was found in a woman aged 35 to 49 who had been exposed to COVID-19. Material: PBMCs or T cells enriched from blood (not recorded which). The rearrangement uses TRBV7-3 and TRBJ2-7, with D possibly TRBD2 on 5 matching bases. CDR3 bases: TGTGCCAGCAGCTTAGGGGAATGGGAGAGAAGGGCCTACGAGCAGTACTTC. Its translation is CASSLGEWERRAYEQYF. The complete variable domain, with remaining parts taken from reference TRBV7-3 and TRBJ2-7, reads GAGVSQTPSNKVTEKGKYVELRCDPISGHTALYWYRQSLGQGPEFLIYFQGTGAADDSGLPNDRFFAVRPEGSVSTLKIQRTERGDSAVYLCASSLGEWERRAYEQYFGPGTRLTVT.